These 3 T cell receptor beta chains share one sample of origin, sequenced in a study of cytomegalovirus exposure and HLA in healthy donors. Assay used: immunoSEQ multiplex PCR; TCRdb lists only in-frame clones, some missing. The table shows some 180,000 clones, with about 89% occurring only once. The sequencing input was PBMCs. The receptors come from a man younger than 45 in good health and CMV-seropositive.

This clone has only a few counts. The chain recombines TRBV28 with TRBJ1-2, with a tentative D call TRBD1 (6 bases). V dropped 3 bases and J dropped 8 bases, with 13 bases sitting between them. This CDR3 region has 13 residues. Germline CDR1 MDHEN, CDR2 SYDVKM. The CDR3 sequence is CASSLTGLEGYTF. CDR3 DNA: TGTGCCAGCAGTTTGACAGGCCTGGAAGGCTACACCTTC.

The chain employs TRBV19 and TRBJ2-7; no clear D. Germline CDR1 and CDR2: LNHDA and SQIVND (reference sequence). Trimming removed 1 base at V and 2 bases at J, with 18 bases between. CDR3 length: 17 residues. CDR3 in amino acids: CASSIGKSPEAPYEQYF. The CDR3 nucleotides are TGTGCCAGTAGTATAGGGAAGAGTCCTGAGGCCCCCTACGAGCAGTACTTC. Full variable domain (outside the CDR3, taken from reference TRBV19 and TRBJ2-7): DGGITQSPKYLFRKEGQNVTLSCEQNLNHDAMYWYRQDPGQGLRLIYYSQIVNDFQKGDIAEGYSVSREKKESFPLTVTSAQKNPTAFYLCASSIGKSPEAPYEQYFGPGTRLTVT.

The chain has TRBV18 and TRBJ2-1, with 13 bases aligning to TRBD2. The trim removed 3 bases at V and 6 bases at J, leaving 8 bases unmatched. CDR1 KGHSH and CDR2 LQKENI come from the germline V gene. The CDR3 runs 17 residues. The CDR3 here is CASSPPGLAGTLNEQFF. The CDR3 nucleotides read TGTGCCAGCTCACCCCCGGGACTAGCGGGAACCCTCAATGAGCAGTTCTTC.